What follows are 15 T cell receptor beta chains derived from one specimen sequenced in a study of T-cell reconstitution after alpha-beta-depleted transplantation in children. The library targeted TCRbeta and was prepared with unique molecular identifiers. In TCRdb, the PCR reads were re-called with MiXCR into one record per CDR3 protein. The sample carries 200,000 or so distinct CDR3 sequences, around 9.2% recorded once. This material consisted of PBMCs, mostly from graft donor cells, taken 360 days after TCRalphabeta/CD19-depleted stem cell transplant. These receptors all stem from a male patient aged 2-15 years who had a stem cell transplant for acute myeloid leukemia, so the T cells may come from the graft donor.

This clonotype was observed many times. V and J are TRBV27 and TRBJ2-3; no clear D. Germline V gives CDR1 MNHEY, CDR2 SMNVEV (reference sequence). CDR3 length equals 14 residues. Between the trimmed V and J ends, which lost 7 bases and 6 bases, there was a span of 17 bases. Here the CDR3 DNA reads TGTGCCAGCATGGACGGATTCAAAGGGGATACGCAGTATTTT. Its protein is CASMDGFKGDTQYF.

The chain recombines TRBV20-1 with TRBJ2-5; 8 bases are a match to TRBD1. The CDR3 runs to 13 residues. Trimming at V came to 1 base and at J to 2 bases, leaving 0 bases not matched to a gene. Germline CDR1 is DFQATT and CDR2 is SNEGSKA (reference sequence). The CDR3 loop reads CSARGTGQETQYF. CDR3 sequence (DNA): TGCAGTGCTAGAGGGACAGGGCAAGAGACCCAGTACTTC.

CDR3 in DNA: TGCAGCGTTGAAGATCAGCGCCTTGAGCAGTTCTTC. Translating gives CSVEDQRLEQFF. This rearrangement joins TRBV29-1 to TRBJ2-1; D gene unclear. This CDR3 region has 12 residues. V lost 0 bases to trimming and J lost 9 bases, with 9 bases between them. Germline CDR1 is SQVTM and CDR2 is ANQGSEA.

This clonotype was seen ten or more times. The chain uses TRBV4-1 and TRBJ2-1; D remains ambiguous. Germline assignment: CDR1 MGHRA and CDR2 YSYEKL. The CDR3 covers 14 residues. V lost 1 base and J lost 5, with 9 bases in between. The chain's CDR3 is CASSQAVPDNEQFF. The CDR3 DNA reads TGCGCCAGCAGCCAAGCTGTGCCAGACAATGAGCAGTTCTTC.

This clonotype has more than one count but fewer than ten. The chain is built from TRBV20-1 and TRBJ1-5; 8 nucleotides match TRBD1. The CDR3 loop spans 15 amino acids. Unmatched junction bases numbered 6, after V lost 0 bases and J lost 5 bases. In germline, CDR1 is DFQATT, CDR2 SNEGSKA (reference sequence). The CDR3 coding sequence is TGCAGTGCTAGAGACTCGGGACAGGAAGATCAGCCCCAGCATTTT. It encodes CSARDSGQEDQPQHF.

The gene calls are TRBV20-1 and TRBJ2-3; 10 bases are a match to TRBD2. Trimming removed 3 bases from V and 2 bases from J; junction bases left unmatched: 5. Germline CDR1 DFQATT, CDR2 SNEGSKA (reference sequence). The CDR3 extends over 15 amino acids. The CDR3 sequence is CSASGTSELTDTQYF. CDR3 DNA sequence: TGCAGTGCTAGCGGGACTAGCGAGCTCACAGATACGCAGTATTTT.

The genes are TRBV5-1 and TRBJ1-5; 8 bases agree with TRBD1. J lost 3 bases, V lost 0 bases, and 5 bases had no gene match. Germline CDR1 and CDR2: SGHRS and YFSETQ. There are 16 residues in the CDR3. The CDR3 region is CASSLAPGQVNQPQHF. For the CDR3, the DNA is TGCGCCAGCAGCTTGGCCCCGGGACAGGTCAATCAGCCCCAGCATTTT. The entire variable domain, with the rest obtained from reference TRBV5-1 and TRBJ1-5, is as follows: KAGVTQTPRYLIKTRGQQVTLSCSPISGHRSVSWYQQTPGQGLQFLFEYFSETQRNKGNFPGRFSGRQFSNSRSEMNVSTLELGDSALYLCASSLAPGQVNQPQHFGDGTRLSIL.

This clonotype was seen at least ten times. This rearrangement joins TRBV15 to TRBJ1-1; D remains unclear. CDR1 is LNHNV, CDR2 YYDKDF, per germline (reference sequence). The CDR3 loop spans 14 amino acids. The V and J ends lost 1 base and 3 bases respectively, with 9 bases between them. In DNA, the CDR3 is TGTGCCACCAGCAGAGTGACGGGTTACACTGAAGCTTTCTTT. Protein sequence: CATSRVTGYTEAFF.

The CDR3 nucleotides read TGTGCCAGCAGTTCCTCCTTTAGCGGGGGGGCATGGGAGACCCAGTACTTC. Residues: CASSSSFSGGAWETQYF. The chain is built from TRBV27 and TRBJ2-5; 11 nucleotides line up with TRBD2. V was pared by 4 bases and J by 5 bases, with 12 bases of the junction left unmatched. CDR3 length equals 17 residues. Germline CDR1 reads MNHEY; CDR2 reads SMNVEV (reference sequence).

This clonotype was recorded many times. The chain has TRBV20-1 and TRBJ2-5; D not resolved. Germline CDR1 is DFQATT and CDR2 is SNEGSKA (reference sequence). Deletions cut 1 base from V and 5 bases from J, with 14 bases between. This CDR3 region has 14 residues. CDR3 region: CSARGVRPWETQYF. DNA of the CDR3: TGCAGTGCTAGAGGTGTCAGACCTTGGGAGACCCAGTACTTC.

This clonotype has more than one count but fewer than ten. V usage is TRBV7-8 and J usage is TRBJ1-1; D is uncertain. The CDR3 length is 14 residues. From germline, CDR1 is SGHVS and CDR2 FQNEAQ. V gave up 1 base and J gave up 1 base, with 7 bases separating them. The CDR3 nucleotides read TGTGCCAGCAGCTTAGGGCTCAGGAACACTGAAGCTTTCTTT. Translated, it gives CASSLGLRNTEAFF.

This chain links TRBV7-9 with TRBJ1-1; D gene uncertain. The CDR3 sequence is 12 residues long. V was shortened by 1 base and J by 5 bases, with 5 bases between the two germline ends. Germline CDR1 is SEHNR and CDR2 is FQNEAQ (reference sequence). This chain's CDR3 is CASSLGTTEAFF. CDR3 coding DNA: TGTGCCAGCAGCTTAGGGACGACTGAAGCTTTCTTT.

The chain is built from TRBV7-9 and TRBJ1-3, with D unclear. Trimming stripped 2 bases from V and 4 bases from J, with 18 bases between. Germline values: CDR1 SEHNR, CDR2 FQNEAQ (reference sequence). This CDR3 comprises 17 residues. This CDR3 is CASSLFLDPVLGNTIYF. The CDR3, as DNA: TGTGCCAGCAGCTTATTTCTTGACCCGGTCCTCGGAAACACCATATATTTT.

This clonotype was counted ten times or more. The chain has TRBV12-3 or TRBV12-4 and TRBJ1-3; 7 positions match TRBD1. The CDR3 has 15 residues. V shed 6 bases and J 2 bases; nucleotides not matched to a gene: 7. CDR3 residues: CASSPNRGTGNTIYF. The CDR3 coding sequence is TGTGCCAGCAGCCCTAACAGGGGCACTGGAAACACCATATATTTT.

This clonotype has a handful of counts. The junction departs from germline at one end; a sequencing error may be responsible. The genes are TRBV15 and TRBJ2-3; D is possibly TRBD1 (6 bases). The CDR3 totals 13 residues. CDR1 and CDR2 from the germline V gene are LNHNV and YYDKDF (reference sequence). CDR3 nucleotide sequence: TGTGCCACCAGCAGCAGGTGGGGGCCCTACCACCATTTT. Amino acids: CATSSRWGPYHHF. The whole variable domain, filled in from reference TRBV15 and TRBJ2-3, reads DAMVIQNPRYQVTQFGKPVTLSCSQTLNHNVMYWYQQKSSQAPKLLFHYYDKDFNNEADTPDNFQSRRPNTSFCFLDIRSPGLGDTAMYLCATSSRWGPYHHFGPGTRLTVL.